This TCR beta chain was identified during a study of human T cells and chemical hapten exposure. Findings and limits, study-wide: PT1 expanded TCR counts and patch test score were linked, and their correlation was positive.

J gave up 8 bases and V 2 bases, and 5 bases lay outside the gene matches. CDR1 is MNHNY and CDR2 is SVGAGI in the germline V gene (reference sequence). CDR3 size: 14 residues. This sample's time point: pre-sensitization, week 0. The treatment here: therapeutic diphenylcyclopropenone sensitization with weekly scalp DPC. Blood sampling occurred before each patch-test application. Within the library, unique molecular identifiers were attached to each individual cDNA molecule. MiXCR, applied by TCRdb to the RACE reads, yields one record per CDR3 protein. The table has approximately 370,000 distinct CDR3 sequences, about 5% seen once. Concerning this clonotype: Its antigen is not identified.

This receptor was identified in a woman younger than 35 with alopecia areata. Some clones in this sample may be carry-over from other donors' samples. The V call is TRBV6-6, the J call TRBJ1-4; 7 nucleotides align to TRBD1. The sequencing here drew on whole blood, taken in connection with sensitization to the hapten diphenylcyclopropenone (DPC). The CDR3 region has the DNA TGTGCCAGCAGTTACCCTCGGACAGGCGAAAAACTGTTTTTT. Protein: CASSYPRTGEKLFF.